This TCR beta chain was recorded in a study of CD8+ T cells in alopecia areata. Study information: In an open-label trial, patients got 5 to 10 mg tofacitinib twice daily.

Extracted RNA was reverse transcribed, and the resulting cDNA served as sequencing template. Here immunoSEQ multiplex PCR was the method, and the copy in TCRdb shows in-frame clones only, minus some. In the table there are 150,000 to 200,000 clones, about 70% of which are singletons. This TCR was recovered from a human donor with alopecia areata. Sequencing used CD8+ T cells sorted from blood, obtained at week 0.

This CDR3 reads CATSLLATNEKLFF. The CDR3 nucleotides read TGTGCCACCTCACTACTTGCAACTAATGAAAAACTGTTTTTT. The V and J genes are TRBV6-1 and TRBJ1-4; D not resolved. Germline V lookup: CDR1 MNHNS, CDR2 SASEGT. Trimming took off 10 bases at V and 0 bases at J, with 12 bases between the two ends. This CDR3 is built from 14 residues.